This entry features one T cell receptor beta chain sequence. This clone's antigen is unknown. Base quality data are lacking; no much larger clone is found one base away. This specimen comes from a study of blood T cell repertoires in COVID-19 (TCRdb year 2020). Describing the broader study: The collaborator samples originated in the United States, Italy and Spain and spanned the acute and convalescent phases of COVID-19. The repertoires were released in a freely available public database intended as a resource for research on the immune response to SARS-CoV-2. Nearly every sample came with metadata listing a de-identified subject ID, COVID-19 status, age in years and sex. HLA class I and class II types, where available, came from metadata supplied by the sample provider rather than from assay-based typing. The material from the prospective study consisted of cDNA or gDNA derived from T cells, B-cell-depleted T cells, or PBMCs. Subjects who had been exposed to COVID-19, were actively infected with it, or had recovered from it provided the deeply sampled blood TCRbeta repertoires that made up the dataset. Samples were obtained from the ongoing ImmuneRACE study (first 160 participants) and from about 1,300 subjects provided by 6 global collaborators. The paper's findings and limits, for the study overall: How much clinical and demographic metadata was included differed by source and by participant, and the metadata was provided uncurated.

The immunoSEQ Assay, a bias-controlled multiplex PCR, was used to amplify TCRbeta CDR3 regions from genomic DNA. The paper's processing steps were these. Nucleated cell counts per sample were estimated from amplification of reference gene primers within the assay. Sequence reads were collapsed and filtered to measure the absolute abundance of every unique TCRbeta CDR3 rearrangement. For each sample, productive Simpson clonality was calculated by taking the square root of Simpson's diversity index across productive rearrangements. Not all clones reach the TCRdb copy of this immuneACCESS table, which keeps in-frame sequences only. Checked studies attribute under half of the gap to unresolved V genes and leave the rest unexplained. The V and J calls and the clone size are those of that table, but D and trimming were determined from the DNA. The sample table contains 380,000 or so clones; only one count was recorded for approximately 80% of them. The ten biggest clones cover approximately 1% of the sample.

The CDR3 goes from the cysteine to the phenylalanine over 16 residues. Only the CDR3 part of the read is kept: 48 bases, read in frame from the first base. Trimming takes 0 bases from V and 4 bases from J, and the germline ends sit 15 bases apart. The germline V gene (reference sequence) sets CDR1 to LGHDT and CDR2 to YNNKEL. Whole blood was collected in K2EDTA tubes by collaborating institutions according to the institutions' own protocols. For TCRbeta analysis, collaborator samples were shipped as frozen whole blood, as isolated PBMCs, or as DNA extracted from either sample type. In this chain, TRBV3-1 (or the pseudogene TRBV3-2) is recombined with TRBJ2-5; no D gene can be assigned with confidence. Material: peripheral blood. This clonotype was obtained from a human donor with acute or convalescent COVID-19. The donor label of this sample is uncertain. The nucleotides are TGTGCCAGCAGCCAAGAGGGCCACCCTTTACCAGAGACCCAGTACTTC. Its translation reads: CASSQEGHPLPETQYF.